The rows below give T cell receptor beta chains drawn from one sample of a study of regulatory T cells in long-lasting Graves disease. TCRdb itself ran the multiplex PCR reads through MiXCR, one entry per CDR3 protein. Of about 430,000 distinct CDR3 sequences detected, about 21% appear once; the ten largest clones hold roughly an eighth. This sample comprised peripheral blood mononuclear cells (PBMCs), obtained when the disease was refractory, from a patient treated with antithyroid drugs. The receptor source for this set is a female donor with Graves disease. Each CDR3 is given with its conserved first and last residue. Fields, in order: V gene, J gene, D gene, CDR3 protein. D genes are given only for firm matches.

V: TRBV7-9; J: TRBJ2-7; D: TRBD1; CDR3: CASSLDWDSALEQYF
V: TRBV7-3; J: TRBJ1-1; D: NA; CDR3: CACSFRGAPTEAFF
V: TRBV2; J: TRBJ2-7; D: NA; CDR3: CASSDETGPYEQYF
V: TRBV7-9; J: TRBJ1-4; D: TRBD1; CDR3: CASSQRQGAATNEKLFF
V: TRBV7-8; J: TRBJ2-7; D: TRBD1; CDR3: CASSSGTGAREQYF
V: TRBV2; J: TRBJ2-7; D: TRBD2; CDR3: CASIEGGLAAYEQYF
V: TRBV18; J: TRBJ1-1; D: NA; CDR3: CASSPRTGRDTEAFF
V: TRBV6-5; J: TRBJ1-6; D: TRBD1; CDR3: CASSYGQGVYSPLHF
V: TRBV4-1; J: TRBJ2-7; D: NA; CDR3: CASSQWVRDTSYEQYF
V: TRBV24-1; J: TRBJ2-5; D: NA; CDR3: CATSDPWEGETQYF
V: TRBV20-1; J: TRBJ2-5; D: NA; CDR3: CSASDPGTVQETQYF
V: TRBV30; J: TRBJ2-5; D: TRBD2; CDR3: CAWQTSGTGRETQYF
V: TRBV20-1; J: TRBJ2-7; D: NA; CDR3: CSALGWGSEQYF
V: TRBV15; J: TRBJ1-5; D: NA; CDR3: CATSSLSQPQHF
V: TRBV20-1; J: TRBJ2-2; D: TRBD2; CDR3: CSAKLAGAGELFF
V: TRBV7-9; J: TRBJ2-7; D: TRBD2; CDR3: CASSWQLAGESYEQYF
V: TRBV2; J: TRBJ2-7; D: TRBD2; CDR3: CASSAQGGSSYEQYF
V: TRBV28; J: TRBJ1-5; D: NA; CDR3: CASGWGLRQPQHF
V: TRBV6-5; J: TRBJ2-7; D: TRBD2; CDR3: CASSYGEGPTYEQYF
V: TRBV7-9; J: TRBJ1-4; D: TRBD1; CDR3: CASSLQGHYNEKLFF
V: TRBV20-1; J: TRBJ2-7; D: TRBD2; CDR3: CSASPTSGSEREQYF
V: TRBV20-1; J: TRBJ2-5; D: NA; CDR3: CSATDLRGETQYF
V: TRBV19; J: TRBJ2-5; D: TRBD2; CDR3: CASSTGTSGAQYF
V: TRBV7-9; J: TRBJ1-4; D: NA; CDR3: CASSFTGEKLFF
V: TRBV2; J: TRBJ2-7; D: TRBD1; CDR3: CASRGTVYEQYF
V: TRBV27; J: TRBJ2-1; D: TRBD2; CDR3: CASGPQAGGPPNEQFF
V: TRBV6-2/TRBV6-3; J: TRBJ1-1; D: NA; CDR3: CASSAGTLEAFF
V: TRBV19; J: TRBJ2-7; D: NA; CDR3: CASSSDYSYEQYF
V: TRBV20-1; J: TRBJ1-4; D: NA; CDR3: CSARPLGGTVNEKLFF
V: TRBV20-1; J: TRBJ2-6; D: TRBD2; CDR3: CSARGGGDSGANVLTF
V: TRBV28; J: TRBJ2-2; D: NA; CDR3: CASSLSGVGTGELFF
V: TRBV6-1; J: TRBJ1-5; D: TRBD1; CDR3: CASSEALPTGSRQPQHF
V: TRBV20-1; J: TRBJ2-5; D: TRBD1; CDR3: CSASSSTGMETQYF
V: TRBV12-3/TRBV12-4; J: TRBJ2-7; D: NA; CDR3: CASSNRQDGSYEQYF
V: TRBV28; J: TRBJ2-1; D: NA; CDR3: CASSTPTGPVRDEQFF
V: TRBV6-1; J: TRBJ2-7; D: TRBD1; CDR3: CASDRGYEQYF
V: TRBV19; J: TRBJ2-7; D: NA; CDR3: CASSISRLAHEQYF
V: TRBV12-3/TRBV12-4; J: TRBJ2-1; D: TRBD2; CDR3: CASSFSGTSGPYNEQFF
V: TRBV6-5; J: TRBJ2-7; D: TRBD2; CDR3: CASSYSIRERLADQYEQYF
V: TRBV11-2; J: TRBJ2-7; D: TRBD1; CDR3: CASSQAGTGVYEQYF
V: TRBV6-1; J: TRBJ1-1; D: NA; CDR3: CASTAPGRRAFF
V: TRBV29-1; J: TRBJ1-2; D: NA; CDR3: CSVVRGRGPGLGYTF
V: TRBV9; J: TRBJ2-1; D: NA; CDR3: CASSAPPSADYNEQFF
V: TRBV28; J: TRBJ2-7; D: TRBD1; CDR3: CASRPRPKQGRHEQYF
V: TRBV7-2; J: TRBJ2-2; D: NA; CDR3: CASSLGPYGTGELFF
V: TRBV11-2; J: TRBJ2-7; D: NA; CDR3: CASSQEVYSYEQYF
V: TRBV2; J: TRBJ1-5; D: TRBD1; CDR3: CASSRDRGDQPQHF
V: TRBV2; J: TRBJ2-5; D: TRBD2; CDR3: CASRKAGHQEAQYF
V: TRBV19; J: TRBJ2-2; D: TRBD2; CDR3: CASSRGLVDTGELFF
V: TRBV7-2; J: TRBJ2-3; D: NA; CDR3: CASSLVGGTDTQYF
V: TRBV5-1; J: TRBJ1-2; D: TRBD1; CDR3: CASSAEGQGAGGYTF
V: TRBV18; J: TRBJ2-1; D: TRBD1; CDR3: CASSPTGTGWDEQFF
V: TRBV12-3/TRBV12-4; J: TRBJ2-7; D: TRBD1; CDR3: CASSFGRQGGAEQYF
V: TRBV20-1; J: TRBJ2-5; D: NA; CDR3: CSVPEGPRETQYF
V: TRBV6-1; J: TRBJ2-2; D: NA; CDR3: CARWDGANTGELFF
V: TRBV11-2; J: TRBJ2-3; D: NA; CDR3: CASSLSLSSTDTQYF
V: TRBV28; J: TRBJ1-1; D: NA; CDR3: CASSVRVSPNTEAFF
V: TRBV10-3; J: TRBJ2-2; D: NA; CDR3: CAISNTGELFF
V: TRBV27; J: TRBJ2-5; D: NA; CDR3: CASGGAQETQYF
V: TRBV14; J: TRBJ1-3; D: NA; CDR3: CASSPLAGSGNTIYF